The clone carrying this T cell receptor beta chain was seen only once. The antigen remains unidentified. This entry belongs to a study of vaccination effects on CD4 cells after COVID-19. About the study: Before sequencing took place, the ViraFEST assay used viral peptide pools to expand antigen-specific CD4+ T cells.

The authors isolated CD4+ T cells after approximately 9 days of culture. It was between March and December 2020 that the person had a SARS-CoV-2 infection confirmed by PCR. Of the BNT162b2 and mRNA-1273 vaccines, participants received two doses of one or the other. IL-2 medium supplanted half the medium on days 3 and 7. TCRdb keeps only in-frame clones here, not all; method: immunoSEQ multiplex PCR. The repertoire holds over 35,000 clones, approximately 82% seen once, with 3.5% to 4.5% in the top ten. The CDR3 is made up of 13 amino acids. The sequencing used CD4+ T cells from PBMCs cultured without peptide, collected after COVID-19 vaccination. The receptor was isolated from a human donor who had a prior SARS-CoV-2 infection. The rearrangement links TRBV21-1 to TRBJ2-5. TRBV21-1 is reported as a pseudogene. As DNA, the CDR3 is TGTGCCAGCAGGGTGGGAAAGGGAGAGACCCAGTACTTC. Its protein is CASRVGKGETQYF.